These 24 T cell receptor beta chains came from one sample sequenced in a study of response to subunit inactivated influenza vaccine. A single record per CDR3 protein comes from TCRdb applying MiXCR to the RT-PCR reads. The table lists some 300,000 distinct CDR3 sequences, roughly 20% of them singletons. Sequencing was performed on PBMCs from blood, taken 21 months after vaccination. These TCRs come from a man aged 45-69 years who received an inactivated influenza vaccine.

The V gene is TRBV12-3 or TRBV12-4, the J gene TRBJ1-5; tentatively, D is TRBD1 (6 bases). This CDR3 has 14 amino acids. The V gene lost 7 bases and the J gene lost 3 bases, with 13 bases spanning the gap. CDR3 amino acids: CASKEDSYNQPQHF. Written as DNA, the CDR3 is TGTGCCAGCAAAGAGGACAGCTACAATCAGCCCCAGCATTTT.

The V call is TRBV7-2, the J call TRBJ2-1; D possibly corresponds to TRBD2 (6 bases). Germline CDR1 SGHTA, CDR2 FQGNSA. V was cut by 5 bases and J by 4 bases, with 18 bases left in between. The CDR3 totals 16 residues. CDR3 in amino acids: CASSQSRDFLYNEQFF. The CDR3 nucleotides are TGTGCCAGCAGCCAAAGCCGGGACTTTCTTTACAATGAGCAGTTCTTC.

This chain links TRBV11-2 with TRBJ1-2; unclear D gene. The CDR3 covers 15 residues. Trimming shortened V by 1 base and J by 7 bases, and 16 bases separated the two germline ends. Germline V CDR1 and CDR2: SGHAT, FQNNGV. The chain's CDR3 is CASSLANVGRRGYTF. The DNA for the CDR3 is TGTGCCAGCAGCTTAGCCAATGTCGGCCGTCGTGGCTACACCTTC.

This clonotype was counted ten times or more. V is TRBV20-1 and J is TRBJ1-2; D may be TRBD1 (6 bases). This CDR3 contains 13 residues. Looked up from germline, CDR1 is DFQATT and CDR2 is SNEGSKA (reference sequence). Deletions cut 1 base from V and 3 bases from J, with 9 bases between. The CDR3 nucleotides are TGCAGTGCTAGAGCGGGGGCGCACTATGGCTACACCTTC. Translation gives CSARAGAHYGYTF.

This clonotype was found a few times. The chain recombines TRBV6-5 with TRBJ1-5; D ambiguous. The CDR3 contains 14 residues. V lost 6 bases and J lost 6, with 15 bases in between. Germline V gene data show CDR1 as MNHEY and CDR2 as SVGAGI. CDR3 amino acids: CASSHSTGIQPQHF. CDR3 nucleotide sequence: TGTGCCAGCAGCCACTCGACGGGAATTCAGCCCCAGCATTTT.

This clonotype turned up a few times. Here the CDR3 DNA reads TGTGCCAGCAGCCGCTTAGGAGCCCTTGCAGATACGCAGTATTTT. Its translation: CASSRLGALADTQYF. J is TRBJ2-3 and V is TRBV7-2; D gene unclear. CDR3 length equals 15 residues. Per the germline V gene, CDR1 is SGHTA and CDR2 is FQGNSA. The ends were cut back, 5 bases at V and 4 bases at J, with 16 bases in the middle.

V usage is TRBV6-1 and J usage is TRBJ2-3, with 7 positions matching TRBD2. The germline gives CDR1 MNHNS, CDR2 SASEGT. After removal of 6 bases from V and 0 bases from J, the junction contained 0 bases not matched to a gene. The CDR3 runs to 13 residues. The CDR3 reads CASRRGSTDTQYF. The CDR3 DNA follows: TGTGCCAGCAGGCGGGGGAGCACAGATACGCAGTATTTT.

This clonotype was seen many times. The chain has TRBV6-5 and TRBJ1-2; 9 bases agree with TRBD1. Trimming at V came to 4 bases and at J to 1 base, leaving 4 bases not matched to a gene. This CDR3 spans 15 amino acids. The germline V gene encodes CDR1 MNHEY and CDR2 SVGAGI. CDR3 coding DNA: TGTGCCAGCAGTTTCGACAGGGGGTTTAACTATGGCTACACCTTC. Amino acid sequence: CASSFDRGFNYGYTF.

In this sample, this clonotype turned up a few times. This chain uses TRBV2 with TRBJ1-6; D gene uncertain. Germline CDR1 reads SNHLY; CDR2 reads FYNNEI. V lost 6 bases to trimming and J lost 8 bases, with 11 bases between them. The length of the CDR3 is 13 residues. CDR3 loop: CASRQVFDSPLHF. The DNA of the CDR3 is TGTGCCAGCAGACAAGTATTTGATTCACCCCTCCACTTT.

This clonotype was detected a few times. V is TRBV18 and J is TRBJ1-4; 11 bases line up with TRBD1. This CDR3 comprises 16 residues. The junction had 3 bases not matched to a gene; V was cut back by 1 base and J by 5 bases. The V gene's germline CDR1 is KGHSH and CDR2 LQKENI. DNA for the CDR3: TGTGCCAGCTCACCACGAGGGACAGGGGGAAATGAAAAACTGTTTTTT. As protein: CASSPRGTGGNEKLFF. Complete variable domain (other parts from reference TRBV18 and TRBJ1-4): NAGVMQNPRHLVRRRGQEARLRCSPMKGHSHVYWYRQLPEEGLKFMVYLQKENIIDESGMPKERFSAEFPKEGPSILRIQQVVRGDSAAYFCASSPRGTGGNEKLFFGSGTQLSVL.

The chain carries TRBV2 and TRBJ2-7, with TRBD1 matching over 8 bases. The CDR3 length is 13 residues. From germline, CDR1 is SNHLY and CDR2 FYNNEI. With V trimmed by 6 bases and J by 6 bases, 7 bases remained unmatched. The CDR3 loop reads CASRSRTGFEQYF. The CDR3 DNA follows: TGTGCCAGCAGGAGCCGGACAGGGTTCGAGCAGTACTTC. The full variable domain, in which reference TRBV2 and TRBJ2-7 provide the parts outside the CDR3, is EPEVTQTPSHQVTQMGQEVILRCVPISNHLYFYWYRQILGQKVEFLVSFYNNEISEKSEIFDDQFSVERPDGSNFTLKIRSTKLEDSAMYFCASRSRTGFEQYFGPGTRLTVT.

The chain's CDR3 is CASSPGESPLHF. CDR3 nucleotides: TGTGCCAGCAGCCCAGGAGAATCACCCCTCCACTTT. The V and J genes are TRBV7-9 and TRBJ1-6; D gene ambiguous. This CDR3 is 12 amino acids long. In germline, CDR1 is SEHNR, CDR2 FQNEAQ (reference sequence). With 5 bases removed from V and 10 bases from J, the gap between germline ends came to 9 bases.

This clonotype was observed many times. The V and J genes are TRBV20-1 and TRBJ2-1; no clear D gene. Trimming left V 2 bases short and J 0 bases short, with 8 bases between. Germline CDR1 reads DFQATT; CDR2 reads SNEGSKA (reference sequence). The CDR3 is 14 amino acids. Here the CDR3 reads CSARKGSSYNEQFF. CDR3 DNA sequence: TGCAGTGCTAGAAAAGGTAGCTCCTACAATGAGCAGTTCTTC.

The chain combines TRBV20-1 with TRBJ2-5; tentatively, D is TRBD2 (5 bases). CDR3 length: 13 amino acids. Trimming took 6 bases from V and 0 from J, leaving 11 bases between them. Looked up from germline, CDR1 is DFQATT and CDR2 is SNEGSKA (reference sequence). CDR3 DNA sequence: TGCAGTGCCAATACTAGAAACCAAGAGACCCAGTACTTC. Its protein is CSANTRNQETQYF.

The DNA of the CDR3 is TGCGCCAGCAGCCAAGACTTCGGGGTTAGCAATCAGCCCCAGCATTTT. Its protein is CASSQDFGVSNQPQHF. This chain links TRBV4-3 with TRBJ1-5; unclear D gene. Per germline, CDR1 LGHNA and CDR2 YSLEER. Deletions cut 0 bases from V and 0 bases from J, with 9 bases between. The CDR3 covers 16 residues.

The genes are TRBV28 and TRBJ2-3; TRBD2 aligns across 8 bases. With V trimmed by 2 bases and J by 0 bases, 13 bases remained unmatched. The CDR3 spans 19 residues. The V gene's germline CDR1 is MDHEN and CDR2 SYDVKM. CDR3 sequence: CASSLRVAGTSGSTDTQYF. The CDR3 DNA is TGTGCCAGCAGTTTAAGGGTGGCCGGAACTAGCGGAAGCACAGATACGCAGTATTTT. Supplemented by reference TRBV28 and TRBJ2-3, the full variable domain reads DVKVTQSSRYLVKRTGEKVFLECVQDMDHENMFWYRQDPGLGLRLIYFSYDVKMKEKGDIPEGYSVSREKKERFSLILESASTNQTSMYLCASSLRVAGTSGSTDTQYFGPGTRLTVL.

The V call is TRBV28, the J call TRBJ2-1, with TRBD1 as a possible D gene (6 bases). V lost 7 bases to trimming and J lost 3 bases, with 13 bases between them. The CDR3 loop spans 14 amino acids. The germline V gene encodes CDR1 MDHEN and CDR2 SYDVKM. The CDR3 DNA follows: TGTGCCAGCAAAGTGAGGACAGACTACAATGAGCAGTTCTTC. Amino acid sequence: CASKVRTDYNEQFF.

This chain connects TRBV7-2 to TRBJ2-1; 10 bases align to TRBD2. The CDR3 spans 16 residues. Looked up from germline, CDR1 is SGHTA and CDR2 is FQGNSA. V trimming: 1 base; J trimming: 5 bases; junction bases outside the gene matches: 5. CDR3 nucleotide sequence: TGTGCCAGCAGCTTAGGAGTAGCGGGAGGCCACAATGAGCAGTTCTTC. Translating gives CASSLGVAGGHNEQFF.

This clonotype has just a few counts. The chain joins TRBV14 to TRBJ1-1; 8 bases agree with TRBD1. Germline loops: CDR1 SGHDN, CDR2 FVKESK. The CDR3 consists of 13 residues. V was pared by 7 bases and J by 4 bases, with 5 bases of the junction left unmatched. The CDR3 here is CASTLGQATEAFF. DNA of the CDR3: TGTGCCAGCACCTTGGGACAGGCCACTGAAGCTTTCTTT.

The rearrangement links TRBV4-1 to TRBJ1-2, with D possibly being TRBD1 (6 bases). Germline assignment: CDR1 MGHRA and CDR2 YSYEKL. This CDR3 has 15 residues. Trimming took 2 bases from V and 5 from J, leaving 15 bases between them. CDR3 nucleotides: TGCGCCAGCAGCCAAATGGGACACCCGGGGTATGGCTACACCTTC. This sequence encodes CASSQMGHPGYGYTF.

This clonotype was picked up a small number of times. The chain employs TRBV12-3 or TRBV12-4 and TRBJ1-5; D unclear. The CDR3 covers 13 residues. The ends were cut back, 4 bases at V and 5 bases at J, with 9 bases in the middle. DNA of the CDR3: TGTGCCAGCAGTTCGGACCGTCATCAGCCCCAGCATTTT. Encoded protein: CASSSDRHQPQHF.

This clonotype occurred a few times. The rearrangement uses TRBV7-2 and TRBJ2-2; maybe TRBD1 (6 bases). Germline V CDR1 and CDR2: SGHTA, FQGNSA. Trimming pared 0 bases from V and 0 bases from J, leaving 8 bases between. The CDR3 runs to 16 residues. In nucleotides, the CDR3 is TGTGCCAGCAGCTTAGCCGGGACAACGAACACCGGGGAGCTGTTTTTT. Translated, it gives CASSLAGTTNTGELFF.

This clonotype has only a few counts. The rearrangement uses TRBV2 and TRBJ1-2; no clear D gene. Trimming took off 3 bases at V and 8 bases at J, with 19 bases between the two ends. Germline V gives CDR1 SNHLY, CDR2 FYNNEI. This CDR3 is built from 15 residues. CDR3 sequence (DNA): TGTGCCAGCAGTGATCAGACCTCCTCACGGCAAGGCTACACCTTC. This translates into CASSDQTSSRQGYTF.

The J gene is TRBJ1-6, the V gene TRBV4-2, with 7 bases aligning to TRBD1. Germline trimming cut 3 bases from V and 8 bases from J; bases unmatched to any gene: 4. The CDR3 consists of 14 residues. In germline, CDR1 is LGHNA, CDR2 YNFKEQ. The CDR3 region has the DNA TGTGCCAGCAGCCAGGATACAGGGGATTCACCCCTCCACTTT. Amino acids: CASSQDTGDSPLHF.